Following are 21 T cell receptor beta chains from one sample sequenced in a study of cytomegalovirus exposure and HLA in healthy donors. The study ran its PCR with 60 Vbeta and 13 Jbeta primers. Clones were sequenced by immunoSEQ multiplex PCR, and TCRdb holds only the in-frame ones, with some missing. The sample data list approximately 140,000 clones. Sequences were obtained from PBMCs. The receptors stem from a woman in her forties in good health and CMV-seronegative.

J is TRBJ1-1 and V is TRBV11-2; D not resolved. Between the trimmed V and J ends, which lost 5 bases and 8 bases, there was a span of 9 bases. Germline lookup yields CDR1 SGHAT and CDR2 FQNNGV. The CDR3 contains 11 residues. CDR3 in amino acids: CASSPHGEAFF. The CDR3, as DNA: TGTGCCAGCAGCCCCCACGGGGAAGCTTTCTTT.

The rearrangement uses TRBV28 and TRBJ2-5; 10 bases align to TRBD2. The germline CDR1 and CDR2 sequences are MDHEN and SYDVKM. CDR3 length: 15 residues. Losses at the gene ends were 5 bases for V and 5 bases for J; bases not matched to a gene: 8. CDR3 nucleotides: TGTGCCAGCAGTCCCGAGCGGGGGGGCGGGGAGACCCAGTACTTC. Amino acids: CASSPERGGGETQYF.

The chain joins TRBV5-1 to TRBJ1-2, with D possibly TRBD1 on 5 matching bases. Trimming cost V 0 bases and J 9 bases, with 12 bases left between them. CDR3 length: 13 amino acids. Germline V lookup: CDR1 SGHRS, CDR2 YFSETQ. The CDR3 bases are TGCGCCAGCAGCTTGGGTGGGACTGCTAGCTACACCTTC. Protein product: CASSLGGTASYTF.

The chain employs TRBV14 and TRBJ2-7; 8 bases line up with TRBD1. CDR3 length: 13 amino acids. Trimming cost V 4 bases and J 6 bases; bases outside gene matches: 5. Looked up from germline, CDR1 is SGHDN and CDR2 is FVKESK. The chain's CDR3 is CASSRQTGGEQYF. CDR3 nucleotide sequence: TGTGCCAGCAGCCGACAAACAGGGGGCGAGCAGTACTTC.

V usage is TRBV7-3 and J usage is TRBJ2-3; 7 bases agree with TRBD2. The CDR3 sequence is 15 residues long. Per the germline V gene, CDR1 is SGHTA and CDR2 is FQGTGA. V was clipped by 2 bases and J by 4 bases; unmatched bases: 6. The CDR3 here is CASSLQPGGADTQYF. CDR3 DNA: TGTGCCAGCAGCTTACAACCGGGAGGTGCAGATACGCAGTATTTT. Using reference TRBV7-3 and TRBJ2-3 for the parts outside the CDR3, the full variable domain is GAGVSQTPSNKVTEKGKYVELRCDPISGHTALYWYRQSLGQGPEFLIYFQGTGAADDSGLPNDRFFAVRPEGSVSTLKIQRTERGDSAVYLCASSLQPGGADTQYFGPGTRLTVL.

This sequence joins TRBV6-5 and TRBJ2-5, with 10 bases matching TRBD1. Germline V CDR1 and CDR2: MNHEY, SVGAGI. V trimming: 6 bases; J trimming: 4 bases; junction bases outside the gene matches: 8. The CDR3 sequence is 15 residues long. For the CDR3, the DNA is TGTGCCAGCAGCCCGACCGGGACAGGGGTAGAGACCCAGTACTTC. Protein: CASSPTGTGVETQYF.

The V call is TRBV11-1, the J call TRBJ2-7; D is possibly TRBD2 (5 bases). In germline, CDR1 is SGHAT, CDR2 FQDESV (reference sequence). With 5 bases removed from V and 4 bases from J, the gap between germline ends came to 18 bases. CDR3 size: 15 residues. The CDR3 protein is CASSAGLEGVYEQYF. For the CDR3, the DNA is TGTGCCAGCAGCGCCGGACTCGAGGGCGTGTACGAGCAGTACTTC.

The DNA of the CDR3 is TGCAGCGTGGGAGGGTCGACAGGGGAATTGGATACGCAGTATTTT. Amino acids: CSVGGSTGELDTQYF. The chain is built from TRBV29-1 and TRBJ2-3; TRBD1 is a possible D gene (8 bases). Germline V gives CDR1 SQVTM, CDR2 ANQGSEA. The CDR3 sequence is 15 residues long. V lost 6 bases, J lost 6 bases, and 22 bases lay in between.

With respect to this clone: One end of the junction is discordant with germline, which a read error may explain. The chain has TRBV5-5 and TRBJ1-3; tentative D call: TRBD1 (5 bases). Germline assignment: CDR1 SGHKS and CDR2 YYEKEE (reference sequence). The CDR3 loop spans 13 amino acids. The CDR3 DNA sequence: TGTGCCAGCAGCCTTCGGCATTTGGACACCGTATATTTT. This sequence encodes CASSLRHLDTVYF.

The chain joins TRBV5-1 to TRBJ2-7, with 8 bases lining up with TRBD2. Trimming took 4 bases from V and 2 from J; bases not matched to a gene: 2. This CDR3 has 13 amino acids. Germline lookup yields CDR1 SGHRS and CDR2 YFSETQ. As DNA, the CDR3 is TGCGCCAGCAGCCGGGGGGGCCCCTACGAGCAGTACTTC. Protein product: CASSRGGPYEQYF.

The CDR3 nucleotides are TGTGCCATCAGTGGAGGGGGGGACGGATTCACCGGGGAGCTGTTTTTT. Its protein is CAISGGGDGFTGELFF. V and J are TRBV10-3 and TRBJ2-2; D possibly corresponds to TRBD2 (7 bases). With 4 bases removed from V and 4 bases from J, the gap between germline ends came to 16 bases. The germline V gene encodes CDR1 ENHRY and CDR2 SYGVKD. The CDR3 extends over 16 amino acids.

For this clone: The sample carries other DNA sequences with the same CDR3. This chain joins TRBV6-5 and TRBJ1-2, with D possibly TRBD1 on 5 matching bases. The CDR3 is 11 amino acids. The germline V and J ends were trimmed by 7 bases and 4 bases, with 7 bases remaining between them. CDR1 and CDR2 from the germline V gene are MNHEY and SVGAGI. The CDR3 coding sequence is TGTGCCAGCACCCAGGGCTATGGCTACACCTTC. Amino acids: CASTQGYGYTF.

The chain is built from TRBV7-6 and TRBJ1-1; perhaps TRBD1 as D (5 bases). This CDR3 has 13 residues. Trimming removed 3 bases at V and 5 bases at J, with 10 bases between. Germline CDR1 SGHVS, CDR2 FNYEAQ. The CDR3: CASSLGQGTEAFF. CDR3 DNA sequence: TGTGCCAGCAGCTTGGGGCAAGGGACTGAAGCTTTCTTT.

The chain couples TRBV27 to TRBJ1-1, with 10 bases matching TRBD1. There are 16 residues in the CDR3. V was pared by 5 bases and J by 4 bases, with 10 bases of the junction left unmatched. CDR1 is MNHEY, CDR2 SMNVEV, per germline (reference sequence). The CDR3 loop is CASSRPRDRGVTEAFF. CDR3 bases: TGTGCCAGCAGTCGACCCCGGGACAGGGGCGTCACTGAAGCTTTCTTT.

The chain employs TRBV7-8 and TRBJ1-5; TRBD1 matches 8 bases. J was trimmed by 7 bases and V by 5 bases; bases with no gene match: 7. The germline CDR1 and CDR2 sequences are SGHVS and FQNEAQ. This CDR3 has 14 amino acids. DNA of the CDR3: TGTGCCAGCAGCCAGGACAGGGTAAGGCAGCCCCAGCATTTT. Its translation is CASSQDRVRQPQHF. Full variable domain (missing parts from reference TRBV7-8 and TRBJ1-5): GAGVSQSPRYKVAKRGQDVALRCDPISGHVSLFWYQQALGQGPEFLTYFQNEAQLDKSGLPSDRFFAERPEGSVSTLKIQRTQQEDSAVYLCASSQDRVRQPQHFGDGTRLSIL.

This rearrangement joins TRBV28 to TRBJ1-5; D uncertain. The length of the CDR3 is 13 residues. Trimming took off 2 bases at V and 6 bases at J, with 8 bases between the two ends. Germline assignment: CDR1 MDHEN and CDR2 SYDVKM. The CDR3 DNA is TGTGCCAGCAGTTTAGGGTGGGCTCAGCCCCAGCATTTT. It yields the protein CASSLGWAQPQHF.

The chain combines TRBV9 with TRBJ2-3, with 14 bases aligning to TRBD2. V shed 5 bases and J 6 bases; nucleotides not matched to a gene: 8. Looked up from germline, CDR1 is SGDLS and CDR2 is YYNGEE. CDR3 length: 16 residues. CDR3 residues: CASSHPRLAGGDTQYF. The DNA for the CDR3 is TGTGCCAGCAGTCACCCGAGACTAGCGGGGGGGGATACGCAGTATTTT.

The chain employs TRBV4-2 and TRBJ1-5; 10 nucleotides agree with TRBD1. The CDR3 runs 18 residues. CDR1 is LGHNA and CDR2 is YNFKEQ in the germline V gene. J was trimmed by 0 bases and V by 1 base; bases with no gene match: 6. CDR3 in amino acids: CASSQGDRGTYSNQPQHF. CDR3 nucleotides: TGTGCCAGCAGCCAAGGGGACAGGGGAACATATAGCAATCAGCCCCAGCATTTT.

This chain connects TRBV7-2 to TRBJ1-2; a possible D gene is TRBD1 (5 bases). The CDR3 contains 15 residues. Per the germline V gene, CDR1 is SGHTA and CDR2 is FQGNSA. Trimming left V 5 bases short and J 4 bases short, with 17 bases between. CDR3 DNA: TGTGCCAGCAGCCCTTGGGGGGATGGGGTCTATGGCTACACCTTC. This translates into CASSPWGDGVYGYTF. The full variable domain, with the rest looked up from reference TRBV7-2 and TRBJ1-2, is GAGVSQSPSNKVTEKGKDVELRCDPISGHTALYWYRQSLGQGLEFLIYFQGNSAPDKSGLPSDRFSAERTGGSVSTLTIQRTQQEDSAVYLCASSPWGDGVYGYTFGSGTRLTVV.

CDR3 DNA sequence: TGTGCCAGCAGACGGATGGCGGGCGACAATGAGCAGTTCTTC. Its protein product is CASRRMAGDNEQFF. The rearrangement links TRBV7-2 to TRBJ2-1; possible D gene TRBD2, 5 bases. The germline gives CDR1 SGHTA, CDR2 FQGNSA. The CDR3 runs to 14 residues. Deletions cut 6 bases from V and 5 bases from J, with 14 bases between.

The V and J genes are TRBV9 and TRBJ1-5, with 8 bases aligning to TRBD1. The CDR3 is made up of 15 amino acids. Germline trimming cut 4 bases from V and 2 bases from J; bases unmatched to any gene: 5. The V gene's germline CDR1 is SGDLS and CDR2 YYNGEE. The CDR3 loop reads CASSPEDRGNQPQHF. CDR3 in DNA: TGTGCCAGCAGCCCCGAGGACAGGGGCAATCAGCCCCAGCATTTT.